This T cell receptor (beta chain) came from a study of PD-1 blockade in classical Hodgkin lymphoma. Background on the study: Nivolumab 3 mg/kg was given intravenously every 2 weeks. Study-level findings and limits: Reports indicated that newly diagnosed patients had lower baseline TCR diversity than healthy donors did. Whoever responded completely had baseline diversity much like that seen in newly diagnosed patients. Exclusion removed patients who began nivolumab under 1 year after ASCT.

The time point: cycle 4 day 1 (C4D1), after 5 to 7 weeks of nivolumab. All patients relapsed after autologous stem cell transplantation, and brentuximab vedotin exposure varied. Remarks on this clone: Its antigen is unknown. Within the sample, other DNA sequences also encode this same CDR3.

Trimming removed 1 base from V and 2 bases from J, with 0 bases in between. CDR1 and CDR2 from the germline V gene are SGHAT and FQNNGV. The CDR3 is 13 residues long. The assay was immunoSEQ multiplex PCR, and TCRdb's table has in-frame clones only and misses some. The table lists roughly 49,000 clones, 85% to 90% of them singletons. The receptor comes from a human donor with classical Hodgkin lymphoma. The chain recombines TRBV11-2 with TRBJ2-6; D call uncertain. Sequencing was performed on peripheral blood mononuclear cells (PBMCs), taken before the fourth cycle of nivolumab. The CDR3, as DNA: TGTGCCAGCAGCTTAGCTGGGGCCAACGTCCTGACTTTC. This sequence encodes CASSLAGANVLTF.